The 16 T cell receptor beta chains below all came from one sample that was sequenced in a study of blood T cells in healthy people across ages (dated by TCRdb to between 2014 and 2016). Libraries were constructed by 5' RACE. The sample was run on an Illumina HiSeq 2500. The second PCR ran for about 6 to 12 cycles and used a J-beta primer mix along with a sample-barcoded 5' primer. TCRdb took the public reads, trimmed them with fastp at Q25, ran MiXCR for clone calling and kept in-frame beta chains. A single entry per CDR3 protein holds the most common genes and DNA from its merged rows. The sample profile shows about 570,000 distinct CDR3 sequences; roughly a quarter of them were found once. Around 18% of the sample comes from the top ten. Material for sequencing was blood. These receptor sequences come from a woman between 65 and 79 years old in good health.

This clonotype appeared a few times. The J gene is TRBJ2-5, the V gene TRBV5-1; 10 nucleotides agree with TRBD1. The V gene's germline CDR1 is SGHRS and CDR2 YFSETQ. Trimming removed 5 bases from V and 3 bases from J; junction bases left unmatched: 4. The CDR3 is 14 residues long. CDR3 protein: CASSPGQGKETQYF. The CDR3 bases are TGCGCCAGCAGTCCGGGACAGGGGAAAGAGACCCAGTACTTC.

V is TRBV9 and J is TRBJ1-2; 7 bases agree with TRBD1. Trimming took 0 bases from V and 6 from J; bases not matched to a gene: 8. Per the germline V gene, CDR1 is SGDLS and CDR2 is YYNGEE. CDR3 size: 15 residues. CDR3 bases: TGTGCCAGCAGCGTAGTGGAGGGGGCGGAAAATGGCTACACCTTC. Translation: CASSVVEGAENGYTF.

The table lists this clonotype with a few counts. The rearrangement uses TRBV21-1 and TRBJ2-5; the table gives TRBD1 as D, unverified against the DNA. TRBV21-1 is recorded as a pseudogene. The CDR3 is 18 amino acids. The CDR3 spells CASSKGVGGLVVEETQYF. The CDR3 nucleotides are TGTGCCAGCAGCAAAGGGGTTGGGGGGCTAGTTGTTGAAGAGACCCAGTACTTC.

The rearrangement links TRBV4-1 to TRBJ2-7, with D perhaps TRBD2 (5 bases). This CDR3 comprises 15 residues. Looked up from germline, CDR1 is MGHRA and CDR2 is YSYEKL. The V end was cut by 0 bases, the J end by 4 bases, with 13 bases between. CDR3 region: CASSQELVIGYEQYF. The CDR3 DNA reads as TGCGCCAGCAGCCAAGAACTAGTAATTGGTTACGAGCAGTACTTC.

This clonotype showed up just once. This chain links TRBV11-2 with TRBJ1-2; D not resolved. The V gene lost 4 bases and the J gene lost 3 bases, with 9 bases spanning the gap. The CDR3 is 13 amino acids. Germline V gene sequence: CDR1 SGHAT, CDR2 FQNNGV. CDR3 region: CASSSESYYGYTF. In DNA form, the CDR3 reads TGTGCCAGCAGCTCCGAGAGCTACTATGGCTACACCTTC.

A few counts support this clonotype. The V call is TRBV5-6, the J call TRBJ1-4; TRBD1 matches 8 bases. Germline V gene data show CDR1 as SGHDT and CDR2 as YYEEEE. The length of the CDR3 is 15 residues. V shed 3 bases and J 8 bases; nucleotides not matched to a gene: 9. The CDR3 is CASSSGRTGYEKLFF. The CDR3 coding sequence is TGTGCCAGCAGCTCGGGGAGGACAGGGTACGAAAAACTGTTTTTT.

This clonotype was counted once. The CDR3 loop is CASDREGYEQFF. The CDR3 DNA sequence: TGTGCCAGCGACCGAGAGGGCTATGAGCAGTTCTTC. The gene calls are TRBV12-3 or TRBV12-4 and TRBJ2-1; D possibly corresponds to TRBD2 (5 bases). Trimming took 8 bases from V and 8 from J, leaving 13 bases between them. The CDR3 extends over 12 amino acids.

The chain joins TRBV5-1 to TRBJ2-5; 9 nucleotides match TRBD1. CDR1 is SGHRS and CDR2 is YFSETQ in the germline V gene. After removal of 6 bases from V and 3 bases from J, the junction contained 6 bases not matched to a gene. The CDR3 sequence is 14 residues long. The CDR3 protein is CASTRQGVEETQYF. Written as DNA, the CDR3 is TGCGCCAGCACGAGACAGGGGGTTGAAGAGACCCAGTACTTC.

This clonotype has more than one count but fewer than ten. The chain links TRBV12-3 or TRBV12-4 to TRBJ1-2; D is uncertain. CDR3 length: 14 amino acids. With 5 bases removed from V and 3 bases from J, the gap between germline ends came to 13 bases. The CDR3 protein is CASSDLSNDYGYTF. CDR3 bases: TGTGCCAGCAGTGATCTTAGTAATGACTATGGCTACACCTTC.

A few counts support this clonotype. This chain joins TRBV29-1 and TRBJ2-5; D remains unclear. Germline CDR1 and CDR2: SQVTM and ANQGSEA. The germline V and J ends were trimmed by 1 base and 0 bases, with 12 bases remaining between them. The CDR3 covers 15 residues. The CDR3 bases are TGCAGCGTTGAAGGGCGTACTGGAGACCAAGAGACCCAGTACTTC. The encoded protein is CSVEGRTGDQETQYF. The whole variable domain, remainder taken from reference TRBV29-1 and TRBJ2-5, is SAVISQKPSRDICQRGTSLTIQCQVDSQVTMMFWYRQQPGQSLTLIATANQGSEATYESGFVIDKFPISRPNLTFSTLTVSNMSPEDSSIYLCSVEGRTGDQETQYFGPGTRLLVL.

The chain links TRBV20-1 to TRBJ1-1; TRBD1 agrees at 7 bases. The V gene end was trimmed by 1 base and the J gene end by 11 bases; junction bases not matched to a gene: 16. Germline V gene sequence: CDR1 DFQATT, CDR2 SNEGSKA (reference sequence). This CDR3 has 15 amino acids. The CDR3 coding sequence is TGCAGTGCTAGAGCAAGACAGGGTCGGTCTGTTTCGGCTTTCTTT. Translation gives CSARARQGRSVSAFF.

J is TRBJ1-1 and V is TRBV25-1, with D hard to call. The CDR3 consists of 14 residues. V lost 7 bases, J lost 1 base, and 13 bases lay in between. Germline V gene data show CDR1 as MGHDK and CDR2 as SYGVNS. Written as DNA, the CDR3 is TGTGCCAGCATCTATTCAGGACGGAACACTGAAGCTTTCTTT. Protein sequence: CASIYSGRNTEAFF. The full variable domain, its missing parts supplied by reference TRBV25-1 and TRBJ1-1, is EADIYQTPRYLVIGTGKKITLECSQTMGHDKMYWYQQDPGMELHLIHYSYGVNSTEKGDLSSESTVSRIRTEHFPLTLESARPSHTSQYLCASIYSGRNTEAFFGQGTRLTVV.

This clonotype occurred a few times. The gene calls are TRBV20-1 and TRBJ2-1; TRBD2 agrees at 7 bases. Germline V gene lookup returns CDR1 DFQATT and CDR2 SNEGSKA (reference sequence). Unmatched junction bases numbered 3, after V lost 1 base and J lost 3 bases. The CDR3 is made up of 14 amino acids. CDR3 in DNA: TGCAGTGCTAGAGGGGGGGGGAACTACAATGAGCAGTTCTTC. Encoded protein: CSARGGGNYNEQFF.

In this sample, this clonotype turned up many times. The junction and the germline gene differ at one end; a read error may be behind it. CDR3 nucleotides: TGTGCCAGCAGCTTAACCGGGACTAGCACAGATACGCAGTATTTT. Translating gives CASSLTGTSTDTQYF. The chain carries TRBV5-1 and TRBJ2-3; D is perhaps TRBD2 (6 bases). This CDR3 region has 15 residues. The V gene's germline CDR1 is SGHRS and CDR2 YFSETQ.

The rearrangement uses TRBV10-3 and TRBJ2-1; D not resolved. This CDR3 is 14 amino acids long. Germline V gene sequence: CDR1 ENHRY, CDR2 SYGVKD. V lost 3 bases and J lost 4, with 10 bases in between. CDR3 nucleotide sequence: TGTGCCATCAGTGATTCCGACCTTTACAATGAGCAGTTCTTC. Translated: CAISDSDLYNEQFF.

This clonotype was detected only a few times. This chain links TRBV5-1 with TRBJ2-6; 9 bases align to TRBD1. Germline V gene lookup returns CDR1 SGHRS and CDR2 YFSETQ. V lost 0 bases to trimming and J lost 0 bases; unmatched junction nucleotides: 4. CDR3 length equals 18 residues. The CDR3 DNA is TGCGCCAGCAGCTTGGCCCCACAGGGGGCCTCTGGGGCCAACGTCCTGACTTTC. It translates to CASSLAPQGASGANVLTF.